This passage covers 14 T cell receptor beta chains from one sample sequenced in a study of cytomegalovirus exposure and HLA in healthy donors. The PCR ran on 60 Vbeta and 13 Jbeta primers. Here immunoSEQ multiplex PCR was the method, and the copy in TCRdb shows in-frame clones only, minus some. The sample contains 130,000 to 150,000 clones, roughly 83% of which appear only once. Sequenced input: PBMCs. The receptors originated from a female donor in good health and CMV-seronegative.

This clone was seen only once. This rearrangement joins TRBV5-1 to TRBJ1-1, with 9 bases that match TRBD1. V gave up 3 bases and J gave up 5 bases; unmatched junction bases: 11. CDR3 length: 16 residues. Per the germline V gene, CDR1 is SGHRS and CDR2 is YFSETQ. CDR3 DNA sequence: TGCGCCAGCAGCTCAAATCCGACAGGGGGAGGGACTGAAGCTTTCTTT. Its translation is CASSSNPTGGGTEAFF.

This clone came up a few times. V and J are TRBV5-4 and TRBJ2-7, with TRBD2 identical over 11 bases. There are 16 residues in the CDR3. V lost 3 bases, J lost 5 bases, and 10 bases stayed unmatched. The V gene's germline CDR1 is SGHNT and CDR2 YYREEE (reference sequence). The CDR3 loop reads CASSWFSGSGRDEQYF. As DNA, the CDR3 is TGTGCCAGCAGCTGGTTTAGTGGTAGCGGGAGGGACGAGCAGTACTTC.

The chain employs TRBV6-5 and TRBJ1-1; TRBD1 matches at 8 bases. This CDR3 region has 13 residues. Germline V gene sequence: CDR1 MNHEY, CDR2 SVGAGI. The junction had 4 bases not matched to a gene; V was cut back by 6 bases and J by 4 bases. The CDR3 reads CASRRQGFTEAFF. The CDR3 nucleotides read TGTGCCAGCAGGCGACAGGGGTTCACTGAAGCTTTCTTT.

The V and J genes are TRBV30 and TRBJ1-5; D is uncertain. Trimming cost V 0 bases and J 0 bases, with 9 bases left between them. Germline CDR1 reads GTSNPN; CDR2 reads SVGIG (reference sequence). The CDR3 totals 15 residues. The CDR3 nucleotides read TGTGCCTGGAGTGTACTAGAAGATAGCAATCAGCCCCAGCATTTT. Amino acid sequence: CAWSVLEDSNQPQHF.

The chain combines TRBV6-6 with TRBJ2-3, with 8 positions matching TRBD2. From germline, CDR1 is MNHNY and CDR2 SVGAGI (reference sequence). This CDR3 comprises 15 residues. The V and J ends lost 6 bases and 2 bases, in that order; junction bases with no gene match: 7. The CDR3 loop is CASSTRAGATDTQYF. The DNA of the CDR3 is TGTGCCAGCAGCACGCGAGCGGGGGCCACAGATACGCAGTATTTT.

The genes are TRBV11-3 and TRBJ2-7, with a weak D call TRBD2 (6 bases). V lost 5 bases to trimming and J lost 3 bases, with 14 bases between them. The germline gives CDR1 SGHNT, CDR2 YENEEA. CDR3 size: 14 residues. In DNA, the CDR3 is TGTGCCAGCAGCGTCGTGATGGGGGGCTACGAGCAGTACTTC. The encoded protein is CASSVVMGGYEQYF.

This sequence joins TRBV10-1 and TRBJ2-2, with 11 bases aligning to TRBD1. Germline-derived CDR1 and CDR2 are WNHNN and SYGVQD (reference sequence). This CDR3 is 16 amino acids long. V trimming: 0 bases; J trimming: 5 bases; junction bases outside the gene matches: 2. The DNA for the CDR3 is TGCGCCAGCAGTGAGTCGGGACAGGGGGGAACCGGGGAGCTGTTTTTT. Translated, it gives CASSESGQGGTGELFF.

The J gene is TRBJ2-5, the V gene TRBV5-1; tentatively, D is TRBD2 (5 bases). The J call may be wrong; the DNA end is better matched by TRBJ2-7. This CDR3 region has 14 residues. Germline-derived CDR1 and CDR2 are SGHRS and YFSETQ. The CDR3 sequence is CASSLAGGLYEQYF. The CDR3 nucleotides read TGCGCCAGCAGCTTGGCCGGCGGGCTCTACGAGCAGTACTTC.

The chain uses TRBV5-6 and TRBJ2-3; D uncertain. The CDR3 is 12 residues long. The V gene's germline CDR1 is SGHDT and CDR2 YYEEEE. Trimming pared 0 bases from V and 3 bases from J, leaving 2 bases between. As DNA, the CDR3 is TGTGCCAGCAGCTTGGCAACAGATACGCAGTATTTT. Protein sequence: CASSLATDTQYF.

The gene calls are TRBV7-2 and TRBJ1-3; a possible D gene is TRBD1 (5 bases). The CDR3 consists of 15 residues. V was cut by 2 bases and J by 2 bases, with 10 bases left in between. The V gene's germline CDR1 is SGHTA and CDR2 FQGNSA. In DNA, the CDR3 is TGTGCCAGCAGCTTACGGGGGGGAACTGGAAACACCATATATTTT. Protein sequence: CASSLRGGTGNTIYF.

The sample holds one count of this clone. V and J are TRBV10-1 and TRBJ2-2; D is unresolved. The CDR3 spans 13 residues. CDR1 is WNHNN and CDR2 is SYGVQD in the germline V gene (reference sequence). V shed 4 bases and J shed 4 bases, with 7 bases lying between them. This chain's CDR3 is CASSVSLTGELFF. The CDR3 nucleotides are TGCGCCAGCAGTGTTAGCCTCACCGGGGAGCTGTTTTTT.

This clone was observed a handful of times. The CDR3 DNA reads TGCGCCAGCAGCTTGGATAGCGGGGGGGGGAATGAGCAGTTCTTC. Its protein product is CASSLDSGGGNEQFF. The chain is built from TRBV5-1 and TRBJ2-1; TRBD2 agrees at 11 bases. The CDR3 consists of 15 residues. The germline V gene has CDR1 SGHRS and CDR2 YFSETQ. With V trimmed by 0 bases and J by 7 bases, 3 bases remained unmatched.

This sequence joins TRBV6-5 and TRBJ2-5; 11 bases align to TRBD2. The CDR3 runs to 16 residues. With 4 bases clipped from V and 5 bases from J, the junction kept 9 bases outside the gene matches. Germline loops: CDR1 MNHEY, CDR2 SVGAGI. The CDR3 nucleotides are TGTGCCAGCAGTTGGGAAGGGACTAGCGGTACGGAGACCCAGTACTTC. Translating it yields CASSWEGTSGTETQYF.

The chain recombines TRBV5-8 with TRBJ1-3, with TRBD1 identical over 7 bases. Germline values: CDR1 SGHTS, CDR2 YDEGEE. The junction had 11 bases not matched to a gene; V was cut back by 3 bases and J by 8 bases. The CDR3 has 15 residues. The CDR3 DNA reads as TGTGCCAGCAGCTCCCTGGGGACAGTGGCGGACACCATATATTTT. The encoded protein is CASSSLGTVADTIYF.